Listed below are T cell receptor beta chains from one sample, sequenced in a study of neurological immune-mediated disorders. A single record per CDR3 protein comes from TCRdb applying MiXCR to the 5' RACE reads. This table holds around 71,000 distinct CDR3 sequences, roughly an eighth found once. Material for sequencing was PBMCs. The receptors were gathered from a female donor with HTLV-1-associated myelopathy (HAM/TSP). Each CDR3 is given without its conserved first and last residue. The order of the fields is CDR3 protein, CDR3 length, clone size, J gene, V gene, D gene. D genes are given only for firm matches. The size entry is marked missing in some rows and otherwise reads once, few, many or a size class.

CDR3: ASSDATDTQY; length: 10; size: many; J: TRBJ2-3; V: TRBV5-5; D: NA
CDR3: ASSKRTGANVLT; length: 12; size: many; J: TRBJ2-6; V: TRBV6-5; D: NA
CDR3: ASSVGWGEETQY; length: 12; size: many; J: TRBJ2-5; V: TRBV9; D: NA
CDR3: ASGKGVGEQY; length: 10; size: many; J: TRBJ2-7; V: TRBV12-3/TRBV12-4; D: NA
CDR3: ASSSGFLGASTDTQY; length: 15; size: many; J: TRBJ2-3; V: TRBV5-1; D: NA
CDR3: ASRRGGTGETEQF; length: 13; size: NA; J: TRBJ2-1; V: TRBV7-2; D: TRBD1
CDR3: SARDMKGALKQY; length: 12; size: many; J: TRBJ2-7; V: TRBV20-1; D: NA
CDR3: ASSLNSGGAQDEQF; length: 14; size: few; J: TRBJ2-1; V: TRBV12-3/TRBV12-4; D: TRBD2
CDR3: ASSPLQNNEQF; length: 11; size: few; J: TRBJ2-1; V: TRBV5-1; D: NA
CDR3: ASSQGTGSEPQH; length: 12; size: many; J: TRBJ1-5; V: TRBV4-1; D: NA